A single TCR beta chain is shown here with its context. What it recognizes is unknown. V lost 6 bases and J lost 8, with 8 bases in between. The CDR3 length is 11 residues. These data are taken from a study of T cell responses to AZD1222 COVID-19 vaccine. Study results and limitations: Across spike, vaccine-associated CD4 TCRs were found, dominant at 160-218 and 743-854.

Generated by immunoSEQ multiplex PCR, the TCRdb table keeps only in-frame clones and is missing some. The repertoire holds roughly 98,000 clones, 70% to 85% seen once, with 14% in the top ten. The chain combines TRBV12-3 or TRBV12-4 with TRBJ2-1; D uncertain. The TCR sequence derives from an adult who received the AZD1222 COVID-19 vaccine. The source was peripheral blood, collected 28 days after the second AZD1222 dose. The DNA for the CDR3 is TGTGCCAGCAGCTCCCTTGATGAGCAGTTCTTC. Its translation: CASSSLDEQFF.